One and the same sample provided the 14 T cell receptor beta chains below, sequenced in a study of blood T cell repertoires in COVID-19. Clones were sequenced by immunoSEQ multiplex PCR, and TCRdb holds only the in-frame ones, with some missing. The profile shows about 210,000 clones, around 80% of them singletons. Sequencing was carried out using peripheral blood. These receptors were taken from a man in his fifties with active or convalescent COVID-19.

This clone was detected a few times. This chain links TRBV28 with TRBJ1-2; tentative D call: TRBD1 (6 bases). CDR3 length: 14 residues. V was trimmed by 1 base and J by 4 bases, leaving 10 bases between them. The germline CDR1 and CDR2 sequences are MDHEN and SYDVKM. The CDR3 nucleotides read TGTGCCAGCAGTTTATACAGGGTTCTCTATGGCTACACCTTC. Translation gives CASSLYRVLYGYTF.

The gene calls are TRBV14 and TRBJ1-1; D gene unclear. V was shortened by 0 bases and J by 7 bases, with 6 bases between the two germline ends. The CDR3 runs to 12 residues. Germline V gene data show CDR1 as SGHDN and CDR2 as FVKESK. Written as DNA, the CDR3 is TGTGCCAGCAGCCAAGACACTCGTGAAGCTTTCTTT. This translates into CASSQDTREAFF. The full variable domain, with the rest looked up from reference TRBV14 and TRBJ1-1, is EAGVTQFPSHSVIEKGQTVTLRCDPISGHDNLYWYRRVMGKEIKFLLHFVKESKQDESGMPNNRFLAERTGGTYSTLKVQPAELEDSGVYFCASSQDTREAFFGQGTRLTVV.

The rearrangement links TRBV6-2 or TRBV6-3 to TRBJ2-5; 7 nucleotides match TRBD2. CDR3 length: 15 residues. Germline CDR1 MNHEY, CDR2 SVGEGT. Unmatched junction bases numbered 8, after V lost 2 bases and J lost 5 bases. The CDR3 loop is CASSYGGVVSETQYF. The DNA for the CDR3 is TGTGCCAGCAGTTACGGGGGGGTGGTGAGCGAGACCCAGTACTTC.

V and J are TRBV7-9 and TRBJ2-2, with 9 bases identical to TRBD1. Germline trimming cut 5 bases from V and 5 bases from J; bases unmatched to any gene: 9. Germline CDR1 reads SEHNR; CDR2 reads FQNEAQ (reference sequence). The CDR3 consists of 16 residues. Here the CDR3 DNA reads TGTGCCAGCAGCCGACTCGACAGGGGGAGGACCGGGGAGCTGTTTTTT. It codes for CASSRLDRGRTGELFF.

This chain uses TRBV9 with TRBJ1-6; 9 bases fit TRBD1. CDR3 length: 15 residues. Germline V gene lookup returns CDR1 SGDLS and CDR2 YYNGEE. V lost 4 bases to trimming and J lost 4 bases; unmatched junction nucleotides: 3. The CDR3 loop is CASSLGQGYNSPLHF. Here the CDR3 DNA reads TGTGCCAGCAGCTTAGGACAGGGGTATAATTCACCCCTCCACTTT.

The CDR3 DNA reads as TGCAGCGTTGGGGGGGATTCGGGCTACACCTTC. The encoded protein is CSVGGDSGYTF. The V and J genes are TRBV29-1 and TRBJ1-2; D possibly corresponds to TRBD1 (5 bases). Germline loops: CDR1 SQVTM, CDR2 ANQGSEA. The ends were cut back, 4 bases at V and 8 bases at J, with 11 bases in the middle. This CDR3 has 11 residues.

The rearrangement links TRBV7-9 to TRBJ1-3; 7 nucleotides line up with TRBD1. The J segment lost 0 bases and the V segment lost 4 bases, leaving 9 bases of the junction unmatched. The V gene's germline CDR1 is SEHNR and CDR2 FQNEAQ (reference sequence). CDR3 length: 17 amino acids. This CDR3 is CASSYGVRDSSGNTIYF. In DNA, the CDR3 is TGTGCCAGCAGCTACGGGGTGAGGGACAGCTCTGGAAACACCATATATTTT. Combining the CDR3 with reference TRBV7-9 and TRBJ1-3 gives the whole variable domain DTGVSQNPRHKITKRGQNVTFRCDPISEHNRLYWYRQTLGQGPEFLTYFQNEAQLEKSRLLSDRFSAERPKGSFSTLEIQRTEQGDSAMYLCASSYGVRDSSGNTIYFGEGSWLTVV.

In its sample, this clone was seen once. V usage is TRBV27 and J usage is TRBJ2-7, with TRBD2 matching over 12 bases. The CDR3 sequence is 15 residues long. With 6 bases clipped from V and 3 bases from J, the junction kept 6 bases outside the gene matches. Per germline, CDR1 MNHEY and CDR2 SMNVEV (reference sequence). The CDR3 DNA reads as TGTGCCAGCAGGCCCTCACTAGCGGGAGGCTACGAGCAGTACTTC. As protein: CASRPSLAGGYEQYF.

The genes are TRBV28 and TRBJ1-2, with TRBD1 identical over 8 bases. The CDR3 is made up of 14 amino acids. Trimming at V came to 8 bases and at J to 4 bases, leaving 9 bases not matched to a gene. CDR1 MDHEN and CDR2 SYDVKM come from the germline V gene. The CDR3 DNA is TGTGCCAGCCTCGAGGGACAGGCTGGCTATGGCTACACCTTC. Translated, it gives CASLEGQAGYGYTF.

The genes are TRBV7-9 and TRBJ2-3; 9 bases line up with TRBD1. Trimming removed 1 base from V and 3 bases from J; junction bases left unmatched: 5. Germline loops: CDR1 SEHNR, CDR2 FQNEAQ (reference sequence). This CDR3 has 16 amino acids. CDR3 in amino acids: CASSLGTGDATDTQYF. CDR3 bases: TGTGCCAGCAGCTTAGGGACAGGGGATGCGACAGATACGCAGTATTTT.

The J gene is TRBJ1-2, the V gene TRBV18; 7 nucleotides match TRBD1. Germline-derived CDR1 and CDR2 are KGHSH and LQKENI. With V trimmed by 3 bases and J by 0 bases, 4 bases remained unmatched. The CDR3 covers 15 residues. The CDR3 loop reads CASSPVGTANYGYTF. The CDR3 DNA reads TGTGCCAGCTCACCGGTGGGGACAGCTAACTATGGCTACACCTTC.

Here the CDR3 reads CASSTGILMNTEAFF. The DNA of the CDR3 is TGTGCCAGCAGCACAGGGATCCTCATGAACACTGAAGCTTTCTTT. The rearrangement links TRBV7-9 to TRBJ1-1; maybe TRBD1 (6 bases). Trimming shortened V by 5 bases and J by 0 bases, and 13 bases separated the two germline ends. CDR3 size: 15 residues. Germline CDR1 is SEHNR and CDR2 is FQNEAQ (reference sequence).

The chain joins TRBV19 to TRBJ1-1; D gene unclear. This CDR3 comprises 13 residues. The germline V and J ends were trimmed by 8 bases and 3 bases, with 13 bases remaining between them. CDR1 LNHDA and CDR2 SQIVND come from the germline V gene (reference sequence). The CDR3 is CASARTADTEAFF. CDR3 coding DNA: TGTGCCAGTGCTAGGACTGCGGACACTGAAGCTTTCTTT.

The chain recombines TRBV7-8 with TRBJ2-4; 7 nucleotides agree with TRBD1. The CDR3 contains 17 residues. Losses at the gene ends were 5 bases for V and 0 bases for J; bases not matched to a gene: 10. Germline values: CDR1 SGHVS, CDR2 FQNEAQ. The CDR3 here is CASSAYRGSGAKNIQYF. The DNA of the CDR3 is TGTGCCAGCAGCGCTTACAGGGGATCTGGAGCCAAAAACATTCAGTACTTC.